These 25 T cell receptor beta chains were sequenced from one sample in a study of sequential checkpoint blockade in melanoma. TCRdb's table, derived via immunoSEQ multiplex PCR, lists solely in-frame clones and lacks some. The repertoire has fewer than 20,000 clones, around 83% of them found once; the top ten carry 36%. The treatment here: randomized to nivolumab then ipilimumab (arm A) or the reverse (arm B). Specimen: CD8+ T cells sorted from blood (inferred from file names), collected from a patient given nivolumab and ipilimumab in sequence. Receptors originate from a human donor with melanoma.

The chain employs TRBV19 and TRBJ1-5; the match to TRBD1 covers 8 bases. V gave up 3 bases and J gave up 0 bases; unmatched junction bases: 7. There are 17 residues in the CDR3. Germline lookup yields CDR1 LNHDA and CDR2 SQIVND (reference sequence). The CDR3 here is CASSIKKGQVSNQPQHF. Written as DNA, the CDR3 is TGTGCCAGTAGTATCAAAAAGGGACAGGTTAGCAATCAGCCCCAGCATTTT. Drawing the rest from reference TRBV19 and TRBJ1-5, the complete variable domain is DGGITQSPKYLFRKEGQNVTLSCEQNLNHDAMYWYRQDPGQGLRLIYYSQIVNDFQKGDIAEGYSVSREKKESFPLTVTSAQKNPTAFYLCASSIKKGQVSNQPQHFGDGTRLSIL.

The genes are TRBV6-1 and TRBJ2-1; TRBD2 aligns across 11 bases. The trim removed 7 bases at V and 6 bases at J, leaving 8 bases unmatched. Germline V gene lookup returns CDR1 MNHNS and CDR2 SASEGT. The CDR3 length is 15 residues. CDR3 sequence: CASKILAGEINEQFF. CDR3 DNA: TGTGCCAGCAAGATACTAGCGGGGGAAATCAATGAGCAGTTCTTC.

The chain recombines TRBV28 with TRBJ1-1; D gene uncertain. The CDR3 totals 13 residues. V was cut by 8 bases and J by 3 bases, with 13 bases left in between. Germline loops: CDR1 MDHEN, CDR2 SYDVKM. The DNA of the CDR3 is TGTGCCAGCTCCATCAACGGGGACACTGAAGCTTTCTTT. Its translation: CASSINGDTEAFF.

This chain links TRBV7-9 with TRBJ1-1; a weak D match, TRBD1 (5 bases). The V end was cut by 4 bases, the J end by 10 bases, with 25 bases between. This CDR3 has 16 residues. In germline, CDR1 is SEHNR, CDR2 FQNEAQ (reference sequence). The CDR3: CASSSHGPGERGAAFF. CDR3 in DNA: TGTGCCAGCAGCTCTCACGGGCCGGGGGAACGGGGAGCAGCTTTCTTT. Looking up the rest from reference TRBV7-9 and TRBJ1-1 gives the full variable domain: DTGVSQNPRHKITKRGQNVTFRCDPISEHNRLYWYRQTLGQGPEFLTYFQNEAQLEKSRLLSDRFSAERPKGSFSTLEIQRTEQGDSAMYLCASSSHGPGERGAAFFGQGTRLTVV.

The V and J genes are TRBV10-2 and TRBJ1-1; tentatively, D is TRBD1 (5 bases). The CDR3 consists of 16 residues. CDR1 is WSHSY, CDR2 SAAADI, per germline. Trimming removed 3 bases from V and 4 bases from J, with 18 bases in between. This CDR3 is CASSDIGGEMGTEAFF. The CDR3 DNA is TGCGCCAGCAGTGATATCGGGGGAGAGATGGGCACTGAAGCTTTCTTT.

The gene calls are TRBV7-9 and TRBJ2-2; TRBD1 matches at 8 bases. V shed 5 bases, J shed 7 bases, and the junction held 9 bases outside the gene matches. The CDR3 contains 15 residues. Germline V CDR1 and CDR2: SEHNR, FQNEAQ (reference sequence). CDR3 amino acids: CASSAPDRAFGELFF. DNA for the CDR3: TGTGCCAGCAGCGCACCGGACAGGGCTTTCGGGGAGCTGTTTTTT.

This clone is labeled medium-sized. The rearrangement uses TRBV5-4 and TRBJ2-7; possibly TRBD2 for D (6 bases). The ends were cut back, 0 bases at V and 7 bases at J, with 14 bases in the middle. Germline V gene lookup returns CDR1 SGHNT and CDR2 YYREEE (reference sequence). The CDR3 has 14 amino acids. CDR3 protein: CASSLGVAAGEQYF. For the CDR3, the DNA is TGTGCCAGCAGCTTGGGTGTAGCGGCGGGGGAGCAGTACTTC.

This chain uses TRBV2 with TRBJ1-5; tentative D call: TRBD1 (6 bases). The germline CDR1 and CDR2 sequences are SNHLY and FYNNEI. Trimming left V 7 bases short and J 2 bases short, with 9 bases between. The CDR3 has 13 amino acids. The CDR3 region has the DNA TGTGCCAGCACGGGGGGCGGCAATCAGCCCCAGCATTTT. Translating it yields CASTGGGNQPQHF.

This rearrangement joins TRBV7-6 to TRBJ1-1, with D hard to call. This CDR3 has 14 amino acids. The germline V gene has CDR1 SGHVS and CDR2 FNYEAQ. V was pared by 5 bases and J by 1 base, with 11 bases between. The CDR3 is CASSRDSRNTEAFF. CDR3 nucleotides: TGTGCCAGCAGCCGAGACTCTCGGAACACTGAAGCTTTCTTT. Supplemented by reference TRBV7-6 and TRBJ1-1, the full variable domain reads GAGVSQSPRYKVTKRGQDVALRCDPISGHVSLYWYRQALGQGPEFLTYFNYEAQQDKSGLPNDRFSAERPEGSISTLTIQRTEQRDSAMYRCASSRDSRNTEAFFGQGTRLTVV.

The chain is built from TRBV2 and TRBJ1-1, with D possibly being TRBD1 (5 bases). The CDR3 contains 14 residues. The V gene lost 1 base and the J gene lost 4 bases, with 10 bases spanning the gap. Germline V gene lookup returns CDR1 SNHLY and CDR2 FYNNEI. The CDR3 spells CASSEDGGGTEAFF. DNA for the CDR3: TGTGCCAGCAGTGAAGACGGGGGTGGCACTGAAGCTTTCTTT. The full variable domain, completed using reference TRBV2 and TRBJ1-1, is EPEVTQTPSHQVTQMGQEVILRCVPISNHLYFYWYRQILGQKVEFLVSFYNNEISEKSEIFDDQFSVERPDGSNFTLKIRSTKLEDSAMYFCASSEDGGGTEAFFGQGTRLTVV.

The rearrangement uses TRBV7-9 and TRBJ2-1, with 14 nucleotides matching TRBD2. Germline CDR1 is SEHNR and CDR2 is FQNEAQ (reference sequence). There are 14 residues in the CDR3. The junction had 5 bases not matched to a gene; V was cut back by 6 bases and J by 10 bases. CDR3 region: CASRAGTSGGEQFF. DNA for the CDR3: TGTGCCAGCAGAGCCGGGACTAGCGGGGGCGAGCAGTTCTTC.

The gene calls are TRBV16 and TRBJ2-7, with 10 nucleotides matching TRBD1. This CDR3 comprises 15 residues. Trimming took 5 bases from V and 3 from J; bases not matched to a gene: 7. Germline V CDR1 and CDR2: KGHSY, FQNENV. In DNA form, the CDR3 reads TGTGCCAGCAGCAGAGGGACAGGGGAGGACTACGAGCAGTACTTC. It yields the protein CASSRGTGEDYEQYF.

This chain's CDR3 is CAWRRVEDTQYF. The CDR3 nucleotides read TGTGCCTGGAGGAGGGTGGAAGATACGCAGTATTTT. J is TRBJ2-3 and V is TRBV30, with D maybe TRBD2 (5 bases). CDR3 size: 12 residues. Germline V CDR1 and CDR2: GTSNPN, SVGIG (reference sequence). The V end was cut by 3 bases, the J end by 5 bases, with 9 bases between. The full variable domain, its missing parts supplied by reference TRBV30 and TRBJ2-3, is SQTIHQWPATLVQPVGSPLSLECTVEGTSNPNLYWYRQAAGRGLQLLFYSVGIGQISSEVPQNLSASRPQDRQFILSSKKLLLSDSGFYLCAWRRVEDTQYFGPGTRLTVL.

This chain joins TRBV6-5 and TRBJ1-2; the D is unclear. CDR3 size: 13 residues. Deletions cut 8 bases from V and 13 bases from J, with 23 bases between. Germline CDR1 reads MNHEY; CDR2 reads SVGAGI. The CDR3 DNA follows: TGTGCCAGCGGCCCCGAGGGAGGGAGCTCGTCCACCTTC. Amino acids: CASGPEGGSSSTF.

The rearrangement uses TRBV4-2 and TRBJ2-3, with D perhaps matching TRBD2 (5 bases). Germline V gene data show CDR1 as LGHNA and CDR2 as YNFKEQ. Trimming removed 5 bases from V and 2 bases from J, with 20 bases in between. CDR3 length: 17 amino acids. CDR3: CASSYAQSTTLTDTQYF. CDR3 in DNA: TGTGCCAGCAGCTACGCCCAGTCGACTACCCTCACAGATACGCAGTATTTT.

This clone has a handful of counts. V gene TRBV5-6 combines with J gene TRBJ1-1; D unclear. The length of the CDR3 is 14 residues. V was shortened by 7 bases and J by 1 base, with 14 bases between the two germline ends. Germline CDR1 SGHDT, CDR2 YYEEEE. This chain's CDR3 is CASWTLTWNTEAFF. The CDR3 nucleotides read TGTGCCAGCTGGACTTTGACCTGGAACACTGAAGCTTTCTTT.

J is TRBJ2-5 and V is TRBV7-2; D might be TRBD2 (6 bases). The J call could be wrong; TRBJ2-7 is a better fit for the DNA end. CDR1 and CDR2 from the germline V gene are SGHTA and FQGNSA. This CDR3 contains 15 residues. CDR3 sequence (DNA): TGTGCCAGCAGCTTTACCGCGGGACCGACCTACGAGCAGTACTTC. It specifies CASSFTAGPTYEQYF.

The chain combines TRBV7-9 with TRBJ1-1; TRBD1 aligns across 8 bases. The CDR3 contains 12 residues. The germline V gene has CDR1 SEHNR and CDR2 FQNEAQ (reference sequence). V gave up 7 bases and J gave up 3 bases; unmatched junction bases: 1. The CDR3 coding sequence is TGTGCCAGCAAACAGGGGGACACTGAAGCTTTCTTT. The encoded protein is CASKQGDTEAFF.

Written as DNA, the CDR3 is TGTGCCAGCAGGCTAGGGACAGGGGTTTTTTACGAGCAGTACTTC. Amino acids: CASRLGTGVFYEQYF. This sequence joins TRBV2 and TRBJ2-7, with 10 bases aligning to TRBD1. This CDR3 spans 15 amino acids. The trim removed 6 bases at V and 4 bases at J, leaving 9 bases unmatched. Germline CDR1 SNHLY, CDR2 FYNNEI.

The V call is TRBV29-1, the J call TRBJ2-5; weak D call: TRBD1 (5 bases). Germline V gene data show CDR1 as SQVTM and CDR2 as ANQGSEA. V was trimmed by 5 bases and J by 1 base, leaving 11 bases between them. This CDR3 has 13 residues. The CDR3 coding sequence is TGCAGCGTTCGGTTCGACAGCCAAGAGACCCAGTACTTC. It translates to CSVRFDSQETQYF.

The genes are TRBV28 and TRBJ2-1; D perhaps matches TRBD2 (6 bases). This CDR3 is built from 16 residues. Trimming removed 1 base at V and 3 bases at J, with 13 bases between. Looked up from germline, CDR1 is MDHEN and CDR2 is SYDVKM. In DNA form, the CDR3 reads TGTGCCAGCAGTTTATCGGGGCTAGCGAGCTACAATGAGCAGTTCTTC. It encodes CASSLSGLASYNEQFF.

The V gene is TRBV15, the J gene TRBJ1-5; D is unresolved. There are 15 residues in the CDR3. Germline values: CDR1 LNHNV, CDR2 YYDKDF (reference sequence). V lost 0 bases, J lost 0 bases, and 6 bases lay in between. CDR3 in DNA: TGTGCCACCAGCAGAGATCTGTATAGCAATCAGCCCCAGCATTTT. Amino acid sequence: CATSRDLYSNQPQHF.

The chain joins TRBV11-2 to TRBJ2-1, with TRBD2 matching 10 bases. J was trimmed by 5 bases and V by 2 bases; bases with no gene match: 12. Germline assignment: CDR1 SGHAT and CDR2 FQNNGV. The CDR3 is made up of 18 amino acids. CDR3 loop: CASSLPGTSAGLNNEQFF. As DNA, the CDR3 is TGTGCCAGCAGCTTACCCGGGACTAGCGCGGGGCTTAACAATGAGCAGTTCTTC.

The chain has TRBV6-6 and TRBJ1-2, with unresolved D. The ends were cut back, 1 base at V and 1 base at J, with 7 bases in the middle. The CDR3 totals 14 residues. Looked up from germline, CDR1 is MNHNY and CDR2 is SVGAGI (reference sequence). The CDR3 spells CASSYFPGNYGYTF. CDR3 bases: TGTGCCAGCAGTTACTTTCCGGGTAACTATGGCTACACCTTC.

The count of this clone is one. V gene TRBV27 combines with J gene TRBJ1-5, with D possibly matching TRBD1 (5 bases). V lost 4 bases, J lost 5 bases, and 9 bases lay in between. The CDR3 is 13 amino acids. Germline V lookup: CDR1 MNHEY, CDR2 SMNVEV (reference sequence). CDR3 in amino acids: CASSYRRDQPQHF. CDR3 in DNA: TGTGCCAGCAGTTACAGGCGAGATCAGCCCCAGCATTTT.